This is a list of T cell receptor beta chains from one sample in a study of beta chain features in type 1 diabetes. The assay was immunoSEQ multiplex PCR, and TCRdb's table has in-frame clones only and misses some. The sample lists roughly 250,000 clones; 9.6% were seen once. Material: naive CD4+ T cells from blood. Receptors originate from a woman aged 18-29 years in good health. Each CDR3 is given with its conserved first and last residue. Fields, in order: J gene, D gene, CDR3 length, V gene, clone size, CDR3 DNA, CDR3 protein. The D gene is left open where the match is weak. Clone size is shown for a subset of rows, as once, few, many or a class of expanded clone.

TRBJ2-3	TRBD2	17	TRBV4-1	.	TGCGCCAGCAGCCCCGGGGGACTAGCGGGACGTCCAGATACGCAGTATTTT	CASSPGGLAGRPDTQYF
TRBJ2-3	.	14	TRBV27	.	TGTGCCAGCAGTTTAGGGGCCGGTACCGATACGCAGTATTTT	CASSLGAGTDTQYF
TRBJ1-1	.	13	TRBV30	few	TGTGCCTGGAGTGTACGGAGTCCCCCTGAAGCTTTCTTT	CAWSVRSPPEAFF
TRBJ1-1	.	17	TRBV4-2	.	TGTGCCAGCAGCCAACCTCAACAGGGACGAGTATGGACTGAAGCTTTCTTT	CASSQPQQGRVWTEAFF
TRBJ1-1	.	14	TRBV6-5	few	TGTGCCAGCAGTTACTTGGCGGCGAACACTGAAGCTTTCTTT	CASSYLAANTEAFF
TRBJ2-3	.	13	TRBV5-8	.	TGTGCCAGCAGCCGCTACTTCACAGATACGCAGTATTTT	CASSRYFTDTQYF
TRBJ2-1	.	14	TRBV2	.	TGTGCCAGCAGTGAAGATCCCACTTACAATGAGCAGTTCTTC	CASSEDPTYNEQFF
TRBJ1-2	.	16	TRBV11-2	.	TGTGCCAGCAGCTCCCCCTCTAGTTTGCGCTTAAATGGCTACACCTTC	CASSSPSSLRLNGYTF
TRBJ2-3	.	15	TRBV11-2	few	TGTGCCAGCAGCCGTCCGGGAGCAAACACAGATACGCAGTATTTT	CASSRPGANTDTQYF
TRBJ2-7	.	12	TRBV2	.	TGTGCCAGCAGGGAGAGGGACTACGAGCAGTACTTC	CASRERDYEQYF
TRBJ2-5	TRBD1	15	TRBV5-4	.	TGTGCCAGCAGCTTGGACAGGGGCGGCCAAGAGACCCAGTACTTC	CASSLDRGGQETQYF
TRBJ2-1	TRBD2	14	TRBV30	few	TGTGCCCAGACCGGGGCCATAGCGGGAGGAAAGCAGTTCTTC	CAQTGAIAGGKQFF
TRBJ2-1	.	14	TRBV28	.	TGTGCCAGCAGTAGGAGGGAGAGGATCAATGAGCAGTTCTTC	CASSRRERINEQFF
TRBJ2-7	.	13	TRBV6-6	few	TGTGCCAGCAGTTACGTAGTGGCCTACGAGCAGTACTTC	CASSYVVAYEQYF